A selection of T cell receptor beta chains follows, all from one sample in a study of cytomegalovirus exposure and HLA in healthy donors. The protocol was immunoSEQ multiplex PCR, while the TCRdb copy is restricted to in-frame clones and leaves out a portion. The top ten hold 2.3% of the sample, which has approximately 200,000 clones, roughly 85% seen once. Sequencing input: PBMCs. These receptors all come from a woman in her 50s in good health and CMV-seronegative. CDR3s include the opening cysteine and the closing phenylalanine or tryptophan. The D gene is left open where the match is weak. Size tells how often a clone was seen (once, few, many) or the class of an expanded clone, and some rows leave it out.

j_call,v_call,clone_size,d_call,cdr3_length,cdr3_aa,cdr3_nt
TRBJ1-6,TRBV13,-,-,14,CATHIRQGGSPLHF,TGTGCCACTCACATAAGGCAGGGTGGTTCACCCCTCCACTTT
TRBJ1-4,TRBV21-1,-,-,16,CASSNRVGGLGEKLFF,TGTGCCAGCAGCAACCGGGTGGGGGGTTTGGGTGAAAAACTGTTTTTT
TRBJ1-4,TRBV19,-,TRBD1,13,CASSGRGHEKLFF,TGTGCCAGTAGTGGCAGGGGGCATGAAAAACTGTTTTTT
TRBJ1-1,TRBV2,once,TRBD1,16,CASSEGAQGAGTEAFF,TGTGCCAGCAGTGAAGGGGCCCAGGGGGCGGGCACTGAAGCTTTCTTT
TRBJ1-6,TRBV30,-,TRBD1,12,CAAGTGDSPLHF,TGTGCCGCCGGGACAGGGGATTCACCCCTCCACTTT
TRBJ2-7,TRBV19,-,TRBD2,18,CASSMARPGTSGSYEQYF,TGTGCCAGTAGTATGGCACGGCCAGGGACTAGCGGGAGCTACGAGCAGTACTTC
TRBJ2-1,TRBV5-4,-,-,14,CASSLVGDYNEQFF,TGTGCCAGCAGCTTGGTGGGAGACTACAATGAGCAGTTCTTC
TRBJ2-3,TRBV7-2,-,-,13,CASSSGPTDTQYF,TGTGCCAGCAGCAGCGGTCCCACAGATACGCAGTATTTT
TRBJ2-2,TRBV13,-,TRBD2,17,CASSLPSGSSLTGELFF,TGTGCCAGCAGCTTACCCAGCGGGAGCTCCCTCACCGGGGAGCTGTTTTTT
TRBJ2-5,TRBV9,-,-,14,CASSVPSGGETQYF,TGTGCCAGCAGCGTTCCATCTGGGGGGGAGACCCAGTACTTC
TRBJ1-1,TRBV11-3,-,-,13,CASSTTGKTEAFF,TGTGCCAGCAGCACAACAGGGAAAACTGAAGCTTTCTTT
TRBJ2-3,TRBV6-1,-,TRBD2,17,CASSERGAGGPPDTQYF,TGTGCCAGCAGTGAACGGGGAGCGGGAGGGCCCCCAGATACGCAGTATTTT
TRBJ1-2,TRBV5-1,-,-,13,CASSLEGAYGYTF,TGCGCCAGCAGCCTCGAAGGAGCTTATGGCTACACCTTC
TRBJ1-4,TRBV19,-,-,16,CASSTYGQKNNEKLFF,TGTGCCAGTAGTACTTACGGACAGAAAAATAATGAAAAACTGTTTTTT
TRBJ2-1,TRBV5-1,-,-,11,CASSGQNEQFF,TGCGCCAGCAGCGGGCAGAATGAGCAGTTCTTC
TRBJ2-7,TRBV6-6,-,TRBD2,14,CASSPVSGSYEQYF,TGTGCCAGCAGTCCCGTTAGCGGGAGTTACGAGCAGTACTTC
TRBJ1-1,TRBV27,-,TRBD1,16,CASSLGGNRGLTEAFF,TGTGCCAGCAGTTTAGGAGGTAACAGGGGGCTCACTGAAGCTTTCTTT
TRBJ2-7,TRBV27,-,TRBD2,19,CASSLSYRTSGKRPYEQYF,TGTGCCAGCAGTTTATCGTATAGGACTAGCGGTAAAAGGCCCTACGAGCAGTACTTC
TRBJ2-7,TRBV19,-,TRBD2,14,CASSMGTSSYEQYF,TGTGCCAGTAGTATGGGGACTAGCAGCTACGAGCAGTACTTC
TRBJ2-7,TRBV5-4,-,-,13,CASSLDGSYEQYF,TGTGCCAGCAGCTTGGATGGGAGCTACGAGCAGTACTTC
TRBJ1-2,TRBV19,-,TRBD1,14,CASSFGQANYGYTF,TGTGCCAGTAGTTTCGGACAGGCTAACTATGGCTACACCTTC
TRBJ2-5,TRBV6-6,-,-,15,CASSASGQQQETQYF,TGTGCCAGCAGTGCCTCGGGACAACAACAAGAGACCCAGTACTTC
TRBJ2-7,TRBV6-5,-,-,15,CASSPTGYSSYEQYF,TGTGCCAGCAGTCCGACAGGTTATAGCTCCTACGAGCAGTACTTC
TRBJ2-7,TRBV27,-,TRBD2,15,CASSLGLAGGSEQYF,TGTGCCAGCAGTTTAGGTCTAGCGGGAGGTAGTGAGCAGTACTTC
TRBJ2-7,TRBV4-2,-,-,14,CASSQSATGSEQYF,TGTGCCAGCAGCCAATCTGCGACCGGGAGCGAGCAGTACTTC
TRBJ2-7,TRBV28,-,TRBD2,14,CASSRGGHSYEQYF,TGTGCCAGCAGTCGGGGGGGGCATTCCTACGAGCAGTACTTC
TRBJ1-2,TRBV5-4,-,TRBD1,15,CASSFRDRANYGYTF,TGTGCCAGCAGCTTCCGGGACAGGGCTAACTATGGCTACACCTTC
TRBJ1-2,TRBV6-5,-,TRBD1,15,CASWGTGSLPYGYTF,TGTGCCAGCTGGGGGACAGGGTCCCTCCCTTATGGCTACACCTTC